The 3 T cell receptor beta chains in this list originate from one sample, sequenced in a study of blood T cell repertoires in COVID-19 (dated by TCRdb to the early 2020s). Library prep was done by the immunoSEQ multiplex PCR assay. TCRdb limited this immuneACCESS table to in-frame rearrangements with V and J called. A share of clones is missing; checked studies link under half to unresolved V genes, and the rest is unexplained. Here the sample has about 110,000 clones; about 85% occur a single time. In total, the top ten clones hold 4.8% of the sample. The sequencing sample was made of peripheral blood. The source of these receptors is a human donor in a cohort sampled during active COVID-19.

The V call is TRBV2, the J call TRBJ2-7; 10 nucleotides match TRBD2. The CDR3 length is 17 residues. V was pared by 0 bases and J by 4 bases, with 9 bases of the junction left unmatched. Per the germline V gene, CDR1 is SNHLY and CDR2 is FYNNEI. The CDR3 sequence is CASSEALFSGRWYEQYF. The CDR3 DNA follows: TGTGCCAGCAGTGAAGCCCTTTTTAGCGGGAGGTGGTACGAGCAGTACTTC.

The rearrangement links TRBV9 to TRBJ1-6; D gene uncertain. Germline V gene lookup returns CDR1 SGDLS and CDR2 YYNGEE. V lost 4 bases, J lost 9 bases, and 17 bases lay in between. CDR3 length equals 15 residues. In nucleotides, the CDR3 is TGTGCCAGCAGCCCGGACTCCGGGGTTCGTTCACCCCTCCACTTT. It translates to CASSPDSGVRSPLHF. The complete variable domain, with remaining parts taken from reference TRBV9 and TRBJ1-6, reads DSGVTQTPKHLITATGQRVTLRCSPRSGDLSVYWYQQSLDQGLQFLIQYYNGEERAKGNILERFSAQQFPDLHSELNLSSLELGDSALYFCASSPDSGVRSPLHFGNGTRLTVT.

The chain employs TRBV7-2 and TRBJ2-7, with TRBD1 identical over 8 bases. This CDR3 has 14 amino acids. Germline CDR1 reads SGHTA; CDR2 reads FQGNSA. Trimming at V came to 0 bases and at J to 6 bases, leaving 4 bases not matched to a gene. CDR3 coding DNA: TGTGCCAGCAGCTTAGCGACAGGGGCCGCCGAGCAGTACTTC. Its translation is CASSLATGAAEQYF.